These 26 T cell receptor beta chains were sequenced from one sample in a study of blood T cell repertoires in COVID-19. The data were produced by immunoSEQ multiplex PCR, yet TCRdb's version contains in-frame clones alone and is incomplete. The sample records about 89,000 clones, roughly 88% being singletons. The sequenced sample consisted of peripheral blood. These receptors were collected from a man in his 60s with acute or convalescent COVID-19.

The J gene is TRBJ2-5, the V gene TRBV7-6; the match to TRBD2 covers 14 bases. Per the germline V gene, CDR1 is SGHVS and CDR2 is FNYEAQ. Losses at the gene ends were 5 bases for V and 7 bases for J; bases not matched to a gene: 6. This CDR3 region has 15 residues. CDR3 coding DNA: TGTGCCAGCAGCCCGGGACTAGCGGGGGAAGCGACCCAGTACTTC. This sequence encodes CASSPGLAGEATQYF. The entire variable domain, with the rest obtained from reference TRBV7-6 and TRBJ2-5, is as follows: GAGVSQSPRYKVTKRGQDVALRCDPISGHVSLYWYRQALGQGPEFLTYFNYEAQQDKSGLPNDRFSAERPEGSISTLTIQRTEQRDSAMYRCASSPGLAGEATQYFGPGTRLLVL.

Comment on this clone: Other DNA sequences within the sample encode an identical CDR3. The rearrangement links TRBV3-1 (or the pseudogene TRBV3-2) to TRBJ2-2; 7 nucleotides line up with TRBD1. Germline V CDR1 and CDR2: LGHDT, YNNKEL (reference sequence). Trimming at V came to 1 base and at J to 4 bases, leaving 0 bases not matched to a gene. This CDR3 comprises 14 residues. The CDR3 bases are TGTGCCAGCAGCCAAGGACAGGGCACCGGGGAGCTGTTTTTT. This sequence encodes CASSQGQGTGELFF.

This chain connects TRBV30 to TRBJ2-7; 7 bases match TRBD2. Germline V gene data show CDR1 as GTSNPN and CDR2 as SVGIG (reference sequence). CDR3 length: 14 residues. V trimming: 2 bases; J trimming: 4 bases; junction bases outside the gene matches: 8. CDR3 amino acids: CAWSWTGGHYEQYF. The DNA of the CDR3 is TGTGCCTGGAGTTGGACGGGAGGACATTACGAGCAGTACTTC.

The chain has TRBV6-6 and TRBJ1-2; weak D call: TRBD1 (5 bases). CDR1 MNHNY and CDR2 SVGAGI come from the germline V gene (reference sequence). Between the trimmed V and J ends, which lost 6 bases and 5 bases, there was a span of 16 bases. This CDR3 is built from 14 residues. The CDR3: CASRQGGGFYGYTF. The DNA for the CDR3 is TGTGCCAGCAGACAAGGCGGGGGATTTTATGGCTACACCTTC.

This chain links TRBV11-2 with TRBJ1-4; 9 positions match TRBD1. J lost 7 bases, V lost 5 bases, and 5 bases had no gene match. The CDR3 has 14 amino acids. The germline gives CDR1 SGHAT, CDR2 FQNNGV. Here the CDR3 DNA reads TGTGCCAGCAGCCGGGACAGGGCGGGTGAAAAACTGTTTTTT. This translates into CASSRDRAGEKLFF.

The V and J genes are TRBV7-3 and TRBJ2-1; TRBD2 agrees at 10 bases. V lost 4 bases to trimming and J lost 3 bases; unmatched junction nucleotides: 6. The CDR3 totals 16 residues. Germline V gene data show CDR1 as SGHTA and CDR2 as FQGTGA. The CDR3 sequence: CASSSQRTSGYNEQFF. Written as DNA, the CDR3 is TGTGCCAGCAGCTCCCAACGGACTAGCGGCTACAATGAGCAGTTCTTC. The entire variable domain, with the rest obtained from reference TRBV7-3 and TRBJ2-1, is as follows: GAGVSQTPSNKVTEKGKYVELRCDPISGHTALYWYRQSLGQGPEFLIYFQGTGAADDSGLPNDRFFAVRPEGSVSTLKIQRTERGDSAVYLCASSSQRTSGYNEQFFGPGTRLTVL.

This chain joins TRBV27 and TRBJ2-3; TRBD1 agrees at 7 bases. The V gene's germline CDR1 is MNHEY and CDR2 SMNVEV (reference sequence). This CDR3 spans 14 amino acids. After removal of 7 bases from V and 6 bases from J, the junction contained 10 bases not matched to a gene. The CDR3 coding sequence is TGTGCCAGCATGGTGGACAGGTCCAGGGATACGCAGTATTTT. The encoded protein is CASMVDRSRDTQYF.

The genes are TRBV7-3 and TRBJ2-3; 8 positions agree with TRBD1. The junction had 6 bases not matched to a gene; V was cut back by 5 bases and J by 2 bases. Germline values: CDR1 SGHTA, CDR2 FQGTGA. CDR3 length: 15 residues. CDR3: CASSLDRGFTDTQYF. CDR3 nucleotides: TGTGCCAGCAGCCTAGACAGGGGTTTCACAGATACGCAGTATTTT. The whole variable domain, filled in from reference TRBV7-3 and TRBJ2-3, reads GAGVSQTPSNKVTEKGKYVELRCDPISGHTALYWYRQSLGQGPEFLIYFQGTGAADDSGLPNDRFFAVRPEGSVSTLKIQRTERGDSAVYLCASSLDRGFTDTQYFGPGTRLTVL.

This chain joins TRBV29-1 and TRBJ2-3, with 12 bases identical to TRBD1. Germline lookup yields CDR1 SQVTM and CDR2 ANQGSEA. The CDR3 sequence is 14 residues long. After removal of 6 bases from V and 7 bases from J, the junction contained 8 bases not matched to a gene. This CDR3 is CSVLGTGGANTQYF. CDR3 coding DNA: TGCAGCGTACTAGGGACAGGGGGCGCAAATACGCAGTATTTT.

This clone was detected a few times. The V gene is TRBV19, the J gene TRBJ2-1; D perhaps matches TRBD1 (6 bases). There are 14 residues in the CDR3. V lost 1 base to trimming and J lost 8 bases, with 12 bases between them. CDR1 LNHDA and CDR2 SQIVND come from the germline V gene (reference sequence). The CDR3 loop is CASSIGGHTYEQFF. CDR3 coding DNA: TGTGCCAGTAGTATAGGGGGACATACGTATGAGCAGTTCTTC.

V and J are TRBV29-1 and TRBJ1-2, with TRBD1 identical over 8 bases. CDR1 is SQVTM, CDR2 ANQGSEA, per germline. Germline trimming cut 1 base from V and 2 bases from J; bases unmatched to any gene: 6. This CDR3 contains 15 residues. CDR3 protein: CSVEAQGAHNYGYTF. The CDR3 nucleotides read TGCAGCGTTGAAGCTCAGGGGGCCCACAACTATGGCTACACCTTC.

The J gene is TRBJ2-3, the V gene TRBV7-2, with a weak D call TRBD2 (6 bases). The CDR3 has 16 residues. V lost 5 bases, J lost 3 bases, and 18 bases lay in between. Germline V gives CDR1 SGHTA, CDR2 FQGNSA. CDR3 coding DNA: TGTGCCAGCAGCGACCGTCGCGGGAAAAGGACAGATACGCAGTATTTT. Protein product: CASSDRRGKRTDTQYF.

The rearrangement joins TRBV2 to TRBJ2-6; TRBD1 aligns across 8 bases. Unmatched junction bases numbered 1, after V lost 9 bases and J lost 0 bases. The germline V gene has CDR1 SNHLY and CDR2 FYNNEI. The CDR3 runs to 14 residues. The DNA of the CDR3 is TGTGCCAGTACAGGGGGCTCTGGGGCCAACGTCCTGACTTTC. Translating gives CASTGGSGANVLTF.

This clone was seen just once. This rearrangement joins TRBV7-9 to TRBJ2-5; tentative D call: TRBD1 (6 bases). This CDR3 is built from 14 residues. The germline V and J ends were trimmed by 4 bases and 0 bases, with 9 bases remaining between them. The germline V gene encodes CDR1 SEHNR and CDR2 FQNEAQ (reference sequence). As DNA, the CDR3 is TGTGCCAGCAGCTCTACAGGGTACCAAGAGACCCAGTACTTC. Translation gives CASSSTGYQETQYF.

The chain has TRBV5-1 and TRBJ2-2, with 7 nucleotides matching TRBD1. Germline V lookup: CDR1 SGHRS, CDR2 YFSETQ. This CDR3 has 14 residues. Losses at the gene ends were 2 bases for V and 6 bases for J; bases not matched to a gene: 4. CDR3 protein: CASSFTGVAGELFF. The DNA of the CDR3 is TGCGCCAGCAGCTTTACAGGGGTCGCCGGGGAGCTGTTTTTT.

The chain links TRBV5-4 to TRBJ1-3; D is unresolved. The CDR3 covers 15 residues. V lost 0 bases, J lost 0 bases, and 7 bases lay in between. Germline CDR1 and CDR2: SGHNT and YYREEE (reference sequence). The CDR3 loop reads CASSLGGNSGNTIYF. DNA of the CDR3: TGTGCCAGCAGCTTGGGAGGGAACTCTGGAAACACCATATATTTT.

This chain joins TRBV29-1 and TRBJ1-4, with a weak D call TRBD1 (5 bases). The CDR3 extends over 11 amino acids. Germline CDR1 SQVTM, CDR2 ANQGSEA. V was shortened by 7 bases and J by 8 bases, with 11 bases between the two germline ends. CDR3: CSAGGREKLFF. The CDR3 region has the DNA TGCAGCGCCGGGGGTCGGGAAAAACTGTTTTTT.

V is TRBV5-8 and J is TRBJ2-7; D might be TRBD1 (6 bases). Germline CDR1 SGHTS, CDR2 YDEGEE. V dropped 1 base and J dropped 1 base, with 12 bases sitting between them. The CDR3 loop spans 15 amino acids. In nucleotides, the CDR3 is TGTGCCAGCAGCTTGTTTACAGGGTTATCCTACGAGCAGTACTTC. The encoded protein is CASSLFTGLSYEQYF. The variable domain in full, completed from reference TRBV5-8 and TRBJ2-7, reads EAGVTQSPTHLIKTRGQQATLRCSPISGHTSVYWYQQALGLGLQFLLWYDEGEERNRGNFPPRFSGRQFPNYSSELNVNALELEDSALYLCASSLFTGLSYEQYFGPGTRLTVT.

This clone was observed a handful of times. The V gene is TRBV14, the J gene TRBJ1-4; D is undetermined. The CDR3 is 16 residues long. The V end was cut by 3 bases, the J end by 0 bases, with 11 bases between. Germline V CDR1 and CDR2: SGHDN, FVKESK. This CDR3 reads CASSQVGGATNEKLFF. The CDR3, as DNA: TGTGCCAGCAGCCAGGTTGGCGGGGCAACTAATGAAAAACTGTTTTTT. Full variable domain (outside the CDR3, taken from reference TRBV14 and TRBJ1-4): EAGVTQFPSHSVIEKGQTVTLRCDPISGHDNLYWYRRVMGKEIKFLLHFVKESKQDESGMPNNRFLAERTGGTYSTLKVQPAELEDSGVYFCASSQVGGATNEKLFFGSGTQLSVL.

The V gene is TRBV5-6, the J gene TRBJ2-7; the match to TRBD2 covers 14 bases. The length of the CDR3 is 15 residues. V was pared by 3 bases and J by 7 bases, with 6 bases of the junction left unmatched. Germline V gene lookup returns CDR1 SGHDT and CDR2 YYEEEE. The CDR3 is CASSWGLAGVGEQYF. The CDR3 nucleotides are TGTGCCAGCAGCTGGGGACTAGCGGGAGTTGGGGAGCAGTACTTC.

This chain joins TRBV24-1 and TRBJ2-5; D is possibly TRBD1 (8 bases). Trimming shortened V by 4 bases and J by 7 bases, and 18 bases separated the two germline ends. Germline loops: CDR1 KGHDR, CDR2 SFDVKD. This CDR3 region has 15 residues. CDR3 protein: CATSDPTGDYRTQYF. The CDR3 DNA reads TGTGCCACCAGTGACCCGACAGGGGACTACAGGACCCAGTACTTC.

This chain joins TRBV3-1 (or the pseudogene TRBV3-2) and TRBJ1-2; possible D gene TRBD1, 5 bases. V lost 1 base, J lost 4 bases, and 13 bases lay in between. The length of the CDR3 is 15 residues. From germline, CDR1 is LGHDT and CDR2 YNNKEL (reference sequence). The CDR3 region has the DNA TGTGCCAGCAGCCAAGGGGGGGACGGTATCTATGGCTACACCTTC. Its protein is CASSQGGDGIYGYTF.

Notes on this clone: Germline is not matched at one junction end, which may reflect a read error. The rearrangement uses TRBV6-1 and TRBJ1-5; TRBD1 might be the D (5 bases). This CDR3 contains 17 residues. Looked up from germline, CDR1 is MNHNS and CDR2 is SASEGT. CDR3 nucleotides: TGTGCCAGCATTGAAGAGTCAAGGACACAGAGCAATCAGCCCCAGCATTTT. It encodes CASIEESRTQSNQPQHF.

This clone showed up just a few times. The V call is TRBV5-6, the J call TRBJ2-4; TRBD1 matches 11 bases. The CDR3 totals 15 residues. Per the germline V gene, CDR1 is SGHDT and CDR2 is YYEEEE. V shed 5 bases and J 3 bases; nucleotides not matched to a gene: 4. The CDR3, as DNA: TGTGCCAGCAGTAGGGGACAGGGGGTCAAAAACATTCAGTACTTC. As protein: CASSRGQGVKNIQYF.

The chain couples TRBV29-1 to TRBJ1-4, with unresolved D. This CDR3 is 12 amino acids long. Germline CDR1 is SQVTM and CDR2 is ANQGSEA. V was pared by 4 bases and J by 8 bases, with 11 bases between. The CDR3 protein is CSVGPPGEKLFF. The CDR3 DNA sequence: TGCAGCGTTGGGCCGCCGGGGGAAAAACTGTTTTTT.

The chain recombines TRBV5-1 with TRBJ1-6; 7 bases are a match to TRBD1. V lost 4 bases, J lost 5 bases, and 3 bases stayed unmatched. The CDR3 contains 14 residues. Germline values: CDR1 SGHRS, CDR2 YFSETQ. This CDR3 reads CASSLTGDNSPLHF. CDR3 DNA sequence: TGCGCCAGCAGCCTCACAGGGGATAATTCACCCCTCCACTTT.